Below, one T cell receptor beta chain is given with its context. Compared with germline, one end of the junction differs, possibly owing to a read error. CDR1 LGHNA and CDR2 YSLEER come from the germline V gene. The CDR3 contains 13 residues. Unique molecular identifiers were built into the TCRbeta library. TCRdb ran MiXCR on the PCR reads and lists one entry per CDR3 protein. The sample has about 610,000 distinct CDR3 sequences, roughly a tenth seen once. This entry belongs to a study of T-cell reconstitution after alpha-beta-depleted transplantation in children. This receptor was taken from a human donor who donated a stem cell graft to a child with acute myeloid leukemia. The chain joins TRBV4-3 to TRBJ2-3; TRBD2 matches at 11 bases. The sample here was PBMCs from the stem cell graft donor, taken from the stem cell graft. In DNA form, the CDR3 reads TGCGCCAGCAGCCAGGGACTAGCGGTTACGCAGTGTTTT. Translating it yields CASSQGLAVTQCF.